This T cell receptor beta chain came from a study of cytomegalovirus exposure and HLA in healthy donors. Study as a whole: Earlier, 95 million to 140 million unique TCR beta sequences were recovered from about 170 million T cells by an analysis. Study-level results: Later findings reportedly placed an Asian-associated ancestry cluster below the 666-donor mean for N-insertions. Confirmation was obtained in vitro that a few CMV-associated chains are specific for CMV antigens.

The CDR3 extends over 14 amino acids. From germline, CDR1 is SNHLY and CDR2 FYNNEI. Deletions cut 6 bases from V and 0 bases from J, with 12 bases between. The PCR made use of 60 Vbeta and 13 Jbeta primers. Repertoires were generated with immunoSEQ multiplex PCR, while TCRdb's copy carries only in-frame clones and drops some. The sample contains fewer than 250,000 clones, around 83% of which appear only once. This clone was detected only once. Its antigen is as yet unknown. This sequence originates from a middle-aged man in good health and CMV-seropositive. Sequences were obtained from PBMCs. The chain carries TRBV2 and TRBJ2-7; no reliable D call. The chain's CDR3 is CASRLDLSSYEQYF. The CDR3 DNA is TGTGCCAGCAGGCTAGACTTGAGCTCCTACGAGCAGTACTTC.